The rows below give T cell receptor beta chains drawn from one sample of a study of shared clonotypes between healthy human individuals. Repertoires were generated with immunoSEQ multiplex PCR, while TCRdb's copy carries only in-frame clones and drops some. The sample has nearly 2 million clones, about 95% seen once. Sequencing was performed on naive CD8+ T cells sorted from blood. Every receptor here comes from a man aged 18 to 30 in good health. CDR3s include the opening cysteine and the closing phenylalanine or tryptophan. The order of the fields is V gene, J gene, CDR3 length, CDR3 protein.

v_call: TRBV6-1; j_call: TRBJ2-1; cdr3_length: 15; cdr3_aa: CASSPWTANYNEQFF
v_call: TRBV2; j_call: TRBJ2-7; cdr3_length: 15; cdr3_aa: CASSSPGTGDHEQYF
v_call: TRBV27; j_call: TRBJ2-7; cdr3_length: 13; cdr3_aa: CASSSGGLYEQYF
v_call: TRBV27; j_call: TRBJ2-1; cdr3_length: 16; cdr3_aa: CASRPLPSGEDNEQFF
v_call: TRBV27; j_call: TRBJ2-3; cdr3_length: 15; cdr3_aa: CASSLASGGTDTQYF
v_call: TRBV2; j_call: TRBJ2-7; cdr3_length: 15; cdr3_aa: CASSEAGQSSYEQYF
v_call: TRBV5-1; j_call: TRBJ2-7; cdr3_length: 14; cdr3_aa: CASSLAPAAYEQYF
v_call: TRBV5-1; j_call: TRBJ2-3; cdr3_length: 15; cdr3_aa: CASSLTSGGADTQYF
v_call: TRBV19; j_call: TRBJ2-3; cdr3_length: 16; cdr3_aa: CASSILANGPTDTQYF
v_call: TRBV5-6; j_call: TRBJ2-7; cdr3_length: 14; cdr3_aa: CASSLGGLADEQYF
v_call: TRBV10-3; j_call: TRBJ2-1; cdr3_length: 13; cdr3_aa: CAMTGGTDNEQFF
v_call: TRBV28; j_call: TRBJ2-7; cdr3_length: 14; cdr3_aa: CASSTGGPVYEQYF
v_call: TRBV21-1; j_call: TRBJ2-3; cdr3_length: 15; cdr3_aa: CASSRTSGGIHTQYF
v_call: TRBV4-1; j_call: TRBJ2-3; cdr3_length: 14; cdr3_aa: CASSRVEIEETQYF
v_call: TRBV4-3; j_call: TRBJ2-3; cdr3_length: 14; cdr3_aa: CASSDRASTDTQYF
v_call: TRBV25-1; j_call: TRBJ1-2; cdr3_length: 13; cdr3_aa: CASSRGGADGYTF
v_call: TRBV19; j_call: TRBJ2-2; cdr3_length: 17; cdr3_aa: CASSVPSGRTNTGELFF
v_call: TRBV2; j_call: TRBJ2-2; cdr3_length: 13; cdr3_aa: CASFSGDPGELFF
v_call: TRBV7-2; j_call: TRBJ2-2; cdr3_length: 14; cdr3_aa: CASTRLAVTGELFF
v_call: TRBV19; j_call: TRBJ2-1; cdr3_length: 17; cdr3_aa: CASSPFRDSPFWNEQFF
v_call: TRBV4-1; j_call: TRBJ2-5; cdr3_length: 16; cdr3_aa: CASSQEPAGGQETQYF
v_call: TRBV5-8; j_call: TRBJ1-2; cdr3_length: 13; cdr3_aa: CASSLMLGYGYTF
v_call: TRBV28; j_call: TRBJ2-1; cdr3_length: 17; cdr3_aa: CASSTLTSRDYYNEQFF
v_call: TRBV7-9; j_call: TRBJ2-5; cdr3_length: 15; cdr3_aa: CASSSPQGYQETQYF
v_call: TRBV9; j_call: TRBJ2-5; cdr3_length: 16; cdr3_aa: CASSVEGTPEGETQYF
v_call: TRBV7-9; j_call: TRBJ2-5; cdr3_length: 13; cdr3_aa: CASSQTGLETQYF
v_call: TRBV27; j_call: TRBJ2-3; cdr3_length: 15; cdr3_aa: CASRPSGIATDTQYF
v_call: TRBV2; j_call: TRBJ2-1; cdr3_length: 8; cdr3_aa: CASSDRFF
v_call: TRBV4-1; j_call: TRBJ2-7; cdr3_length: 16; cdr3_aa: CASSLGGGGPYYEQYF
v_call: TRBV9; j_call: TRBJ2-1; cdr3_length: 15; cdr3_aa: CASSVGTSGRDEQFF
v_call: TRBV28; j_call: TRBJ1-6; cdr3_length: 14; cdr3_aa: CASRSGTGSSPLHF
v_call: TRBV6-5; j_call: TRBJ2-7; cdr3_length: 14; cdr3_aa: CASSPWTSGYEQYF
v_call: TRBV11-2; j_call: TRBJ2-5; cdr3_length: 14; cdr3_aa: CASSLDEEEGTQYF
v_call: TRBV28; j_call: TRBJ1-5; cdr3_length: 14; cdr3_aa: CASSFRMANQPQHF
v_call: TRBV6-5; j_call: TRBJ2-5; cdr3_length: 14; cdr3_aa: CASSFRDRGETQYF
v_call: TRBV5-4; j_call: TRBJ2-1; cdr3_length: 13; cdr3_aa: CASSTEHSAEQFF
v_call: TRBV11-2; j_call: TRBJ2-3; cdr3_length: 16; cdr3_aa: CASTTLQGGYTDTQYF
v_call: TRBV7-6; j_call: TRBJ2-5; cdr3_length: 14; cdr3_aa: CASSFAGEGETQYF
v_call: TRBV27; j_call: TRBJ2-5; cdr3_length: 14; cdr3_aa: CASSPLGLQETQYF
v_call: TRBV2; j_call: TRBJ1-5; cdr3_length: 14; cdr3_aa: CASWDRSSNQPQHF
v_call: TRBV5-4; j_call: TRBJ2-1; cdr3_length: 12; cdr3_aa: CASSSGSGEQFF
v_call: TRBV4-1; j_call: TRBJ2-7; cdr3_length: 16; cdr3_aa: CASSQELAGVYYEQYF
v_call: TRBV29-1; j_call: TRBJ2-1; cdr3_length: 13; cdr3_aa: CSGRADSYNEQFF
v_call: TRBV11-2; j_call: TRBJ2-3; cdr3_length: 15; cdr3_aa: CASSPGGGATDTQYF
v_call: TRBV2; j_call: TRBJ2-3; cdr3_length: 14; cdr3_aa: CASNVAGVADTQYF
v_call: TRBV7-9; j_call: TRBJ2-2; cdr3_length: 15; cdr3_aa: CASSLGTANTGELFF
v_call: TRBV30; j_call: TRBJ2-7; cdr3_length: 14; cdr3_aa: CAWSLSGKEGEQYF
v_call: TRBV4-3; j_call: TRBJ1-1; cdr3_length: 11; cdr3_aa: CASSQGSEAFF
v_call: TRBV27; j_call: TRBJ2-7; cdr3_length: 16; cdr3_aa: CASSLNLFEGPYEQYF
v_call: TRBV7-9; j_call: TRBJ2-5; cdr3_length: 13; cdr3_aa: CASSSGSVKTQYF
v_call: TRBV29-1; j_call: TRBJ2-1; cdr3_length: 13; cdr3_aa: CSVLAVTYNEQFF
v_call: TRBV29-1; j_call: TRBJ2-3; cdr3_length: 14; cdr3_aa: CSVDGTRGTDTQYF
v_call: TRBV7-6; j_call: TRBJ2-7; cdr3_length: 16; cdr3_aa: CASSPIPRPGLYEQYF
v_call: TRBV7-9; j_call: TRBJ2-1; cdr3_length: 14; cdr3_aa: CASSLTRLDHEQFF